Presented here are 17 T cell receptor beta chains from one specimen sequenced in a study of blood T cell repertoires in COVID-19. Libraries were prepared by immunoSEQ multiplex PCR; TCRdb keeps only in-frame clonotypes and omits some of them. The data show about 60,000 clones, nearly 85% seen once. The sequenced sample consisted of peripheral blood. Receptor source: a human donor in a cohort sampled during active COVID-19.

This clone showed up just once. The chain employs TRBV5-1 and TRBJ1-5, with D perhaps TRBD1 (5 bases). The germline V gene has CDR1 SGHRS and CDR2 YFSETQ. The germline V and J ends were trimmed by 3 bases and 7 bases, with 14 bases remaining between them. The CDR3 has 14 amino acids. CDR3 protein: CASSWGRGEQPQHF. The CDR3 region has the DNA TGCGCCAGCAGCTGGGGAAGGGGTGAGCAGCCCCAGCATTTT.

This clone was counted between two and nine times. The rearrangement joins TRBV5-1 to TRBJ1-2; TRBD1 aligns across 11 bases. The CDR3 runs 13 residues. Germline-derived CDR1 and CDR2 are SGHRS and YFSETQ. V trimming: 4 bases; J trimming: 6 bases; junction bases outside the gene matches: 2. CDR3 amino acids: CASSRGQGDGYTF. CDR3 DNA: TGCGCCAGCAGCAGGGGACAGGGGGATGGCTACACCTTC. The whole variable domain, filled in from reference TRBV5-1 and TRBJ1-2, reads KAGVTQTPRYLIKTRGQQVTLSCSPISGHRSVSWYQQTPGQGLQFLFEYFSETQRNKGNFPGRFSGRQFSNSRSEMNVSTLELGDSALYLCASSRGQGDGYTFGSGTRLTVV.

The J gene is TRBJ2-3, the V gene TRBV2; 9 bases fit TRBD1. The V and J ends lost 2 bases and 2 bases, in that order; junction bases with no gene match: 11. CDR1 and CDR2 (germline): SNHLY, FYNNEI. The CDR3 contains 18 residues. CDR3 DNA: TGTGCCAGCAGTGAAAATGAAAAAGGGACAGGGTTCACAGATACGCAGTATTTT. Translating gives CASSENEKGTGFTDTQYF.

The gene calls are TRBV5-1 and TRBJ2-5, with unresolved D. In germline, CDR1 is SGHRS, CDR2 YFSETQ. The CDR3 spans 13 residues. The V end was cut by 4 bases, the J end by 2 bases, with 9 bases between. The CDR3 is CASSSAVQETQYF. CDR3 bases: TGCGCCAGCAGCAGTGCGGTTCAAGAGACCCAGTACTTC.

The rearrangement uses TRBV27 and TRBJ1-5, with D tentatively TRBD1 (5 bases). The germline V gene has CDR1 MNHEY and CDR2 SMNVEV (reference sequence). The CDR3 is 16 amino acids. V was shortened by 4 bases and J by 2 bases, with 15 bases between the two germline ends. The CDR3 spells CASSSRGAIGNQPQHF. In DNA form, the CDR3 reads TGTGCCAGCAGTTCCCGTGGGGCGATCGGCAATCAGCCCCAGCATTTT.

The chain links TRBV30 to TRBJ1-5, with 12 bases fitting TRBD1. V shed 5 bases, J shed 5 bases, and the junction held 4 bases outside the gene matches. CDR1 and CDR2 from the germline V gene are GTSNPN and SVGIG (reference sequence). The CDR3 has 14 amino acids. CDR3: CAWSGTGGYQPQHF. The CDR3 nucleotides are TGTGCCTGGTCCGGGACAGGGGGCTATCAGCCCCAGCATTTT.

This clone appeared a single time. This sequence joins TRBV27 and TRBJ1-4; 12 bases are shared with TRBD1. Germline CDR1 reads MNHEY; CDR2 reads SMNVEV (reference sequence). J gave up 7 bases and V 6 bases, and 15 bases lay outside the gene matches. There are 18 residues in the CDR3. The CDR3 DNA follows: TGTGCCAGCAGAGACCACCCGGGACAGGGGGCTGGAAGTGAAAAACTGTTTTTT. It translates to CASRDHPGQGAGSEKLFF.

The gene calls are TRBV6-5 and TRBJ2-7; a possible D gene is TRBD1 (6 bases). The CDR3 contains 14 residues. The V gene's germline CDR1 is MNHEY and CDR2 SVGAGI. V lost 6 bases to trimming and J lost 2 bases, with 14 bases between them. This CDR3 reads CASRTSRTAYEQYF. CDR3 coding DNA: TGTGCCAGCAGAACCTCAAGGACAGCCTACGAGCAGTACTTC.

The rearrangement joins TRBV29-1 to TRBJ2-7, with 9 positions matching TRBD1. The CDR3 loop spans 13 amino acids. The V segment lost 7 bases and the J segment 3 bases; nucleotides outside the gene matches: 7. CDR1 is SQVTM and CDR2 is ANQGSEA in the germline V gene. CDR3 in amino acids: CSARGQGNYEQYF. In DNA form, the CDR3 reads TGCAGCGCTCGAGGACAGGGGAACTACGAGCAGTACTTC.

The CDR3 DNA follows: TGTGCCAGCAGGCCAGGTAGCTCCTATAATTCACCCCTCCACTTT. It yields the protein CASRPGSSYNSPLHF. This chain connects TRBV7-2 to TRBJ1-6; no clear D. The CDR3 contains 15 residues. In germline, CDR1 is SGHTA, CDR2 FQGNSA. V was pared by 6 bases and J by 0 bases, with 9 bases between. Full variable domain (remainder filled in from reference TRBV7-2 and TRBJ1-6): GAGVSQSPSNKVTEKGKDVELRCDPISGHTALYWYRQSLGQGLEFLIYFQGNSAPDKSGLPSDRFSAERTGGSVSTLTIQRTQQEDSAVYLCASRPGSSYNSPLHFGNGTRLTVT.

The chain joins TRBV30 to TRBJ2-7, with unresolved D. From germline, CDR1 is GTSNPN and CDR2 SVGIG (reference sequence). This CDR3 has 11 residues. The V end was cut by 3 bases, the J end by 2 bases, with 5 bases between. CDR3 sequence (DNA): TGTGCCTGGAGCTCTGCCTACGAGCAGTACTTC. Its translation is CAWSSAYEQYF.

The rearrangement uses TRBV6-6 and TRBJ1-5; no definite D call. V was shortened by 6 bases and J by 0 bases, with 12 bases between the two germline ends. Germline loops: CDR1 MNHNY, CDR2 SVGAGI (reference sequence). The CDR3 consists of 15 residues. The CDR3 spells CASRAPRDSNQPQHF. CDR3 DNA: TGTGCCAGCAGAGCACCGAGAGATAGCAATCAGCCCCAGCATTTT.

This sequence joins TRBV7-2 and TRBJ2-1, with a possible D match to TRBD1 (5 bases). V was trimmed by 1 base and J by 4 bases, leaving 14 bases between them. Germline V gene lookup returns CDR1 SGHTA and CDR2 FQGNSA. This CDR3 comprises 16 residues. This chain's CDR3 is CASSLGTLGVYNEQFF. The CDR3 nucleotides read TGTGCCAGCAGCTTAGGGACCCTAGGGGTGTACAATGAGCAGTTCTTC.

The V and J genes are TRBV3-1 (or the pseudogene TRBV3-2) and TRBJ2-7; 9 bases fit TRBD1. The ends lost 0 bases at V and 4 bases at J; junction bases unmatched: 13. The CDR3 has 18 residues. Germline V gene data show CDR1 as LGHDT and CDR2 as YNNKEL (reference sequence). The CDR3 spells CASSQDRTGTGIIYEQYF. The DNA for the CDR3 is TGTGCCAGCAGCCAAGATAGGACCGGGACAGGGATAATTTACGAGCAGTACTTC.

V gene TRBV4-1 combines with J gene TRBJ2-7; weak D call: TRBD2 (7 bases). Trimming stripped 1 base from V and 4 bases from J, with 17 bases between. This CDR3 has 16 residues. From germline, CDR1 is MGHRA and CDR2 YSYEKL. The CDR3 DNA reads as TGCGCCAGCAGCCAAGTTTGGGGGGGGGCTGTTTACGAGCAGTACTTC. It yields the protein CASSQVWGGAVYEQYF.

This clone was recorded once. V gene TRBV5-1 combines with J gene TRBJ2-1, with 7 bases matching TRBD2. CDR1 SGHRS and CDR2 YFSETQ come from the germline V gene. The V and J ends lost 4 bases and 8 bases, in that order; junction bases with no gene match: 9. The CDR3 spans 14 residues. CDR3 nucleotides: TGCGCCAGCAGCCCCGAGCGGGGTAGGTATGAGCAGTTCTTC. Its protein product is CASSPERGRYEQFF.

The genes are TRBV6-6 and TRBJ2-1; 10 bases match TRBD1. The CDR3 is made up of 15 amino acids. V lost 2 bases and J lost 6; bases outside the gene matches: 4. Germline V CDR1 and CDR2: MNHNY, SVGAGI (reference sequence). In nucleotides, the CDR3 is TGTGCCAGCAGTTACCTCGGACAGGGGGGCAATGAGCAGTTCTTC. Translating it yields CASSYLGQGGNEQFF.